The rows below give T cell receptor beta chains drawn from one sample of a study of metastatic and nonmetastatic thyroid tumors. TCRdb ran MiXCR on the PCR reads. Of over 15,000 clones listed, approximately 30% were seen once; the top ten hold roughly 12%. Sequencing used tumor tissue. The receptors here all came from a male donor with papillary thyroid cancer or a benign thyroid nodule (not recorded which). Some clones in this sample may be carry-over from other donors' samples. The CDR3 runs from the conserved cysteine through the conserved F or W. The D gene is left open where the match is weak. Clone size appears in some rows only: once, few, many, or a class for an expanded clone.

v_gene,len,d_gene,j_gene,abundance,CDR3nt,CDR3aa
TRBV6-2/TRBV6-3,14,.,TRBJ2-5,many,TGTGCCAGCACCATAACAGGGTTCCAAGAGACCCAGTACTTC,CASTITGFQETQYF
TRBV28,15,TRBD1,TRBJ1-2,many,TGTGCCAGCAGCCCTTCCCTGGGACAGAGTGCCGGCTACACCTTC,CASSPSLGQSAGYTF
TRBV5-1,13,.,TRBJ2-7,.,TGCGCCAGCAGCTACGGAAGCTCCTACGAGCAGTACTTC,CASSYGSSYEQYF
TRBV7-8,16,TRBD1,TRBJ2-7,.,TGTGCCAGCAGCTTAGAAGCTCGGGACAGGGGCTACGAGCAGTACTTC,CASSLEARDRGYEQYF
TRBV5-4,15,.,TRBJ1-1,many,TGTGCCAGCAGCTTGCCGGGACGGAAGAACACTGAAGCTTTCTTT,CASSLPGRKNTEAFF
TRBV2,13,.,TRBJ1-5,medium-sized,TGTGCCAGCAGTTTTGACAACAATCAGCCCCAGCATTTT,CASSFDNNQPQHF
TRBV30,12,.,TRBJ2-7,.,TGTGCCTGGAGTCGGACAACCTACGAGCAGTACTTC,CAWSRTTYEQYF
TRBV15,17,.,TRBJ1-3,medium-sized,TGTGCCACCAGCTCCCGAGTGAGTCAGGGACGGGGAAACACCATATATTTT,CATSSRVSQGRGNTIYF
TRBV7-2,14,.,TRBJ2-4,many,TGTGCCAGCAGCCTATCCGGGGGGCAAAACATTCAGTACTTC,CASSLSGGQNIQYF
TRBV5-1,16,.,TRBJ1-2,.,TGCGCCAGCAGAGGACAGCACGCGTTTTCTAACTATGGCTACACCTTC,CASRGQHAFSNYGYTF
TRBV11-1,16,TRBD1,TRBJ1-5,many,TGTGCCAGCAGCCTGGAGACAGGGAGTTATGGTCAGCCCCAGCATTTT,CASSLETGSYGQPQHF
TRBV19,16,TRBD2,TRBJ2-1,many,TGTGCCAGTAGGACAAGCGGGAGGATTCACTACAATGAGCAGTTCTTC,CASRTSGRIHYNEQFF
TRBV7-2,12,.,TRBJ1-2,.,TGTGCCAGCAGCTCGATAGGGGCTGGCTACACCTTC,CASSSIGAGYTF
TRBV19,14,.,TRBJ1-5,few,TGTGCCAGTAGTCATTGGCCGAGCAATCAGCCCCAGCATTTT,CASSHWPSNQPQHF
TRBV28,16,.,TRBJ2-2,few,TGTGCCAGCAGACCCCCCGGTGACTCCAGGGGCGGTGAGCTGTTTTTT,CASRPPGDSRGGELFF
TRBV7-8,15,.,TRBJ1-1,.,TGTGCCAGCAGCTTAATGACAGCTTCGAACACTGAAGCTTTCTTT,CASSLMTASNTEAFF
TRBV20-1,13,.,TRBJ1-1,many,TGCAGTGCTAGACGGGGTGTTGCGGCTCGAGCTTTCTTT,CSARRGVAARAFF
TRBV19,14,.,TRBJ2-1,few,TGTGCCAGTAGTATAATCGGCTCCTACAATGAGCAGTTCTTC,CASSIIGSYNEQFF
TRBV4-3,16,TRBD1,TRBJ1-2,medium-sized,TGCGCCAGCAGCCAAGATGTAAGGGGGCCTCTCTATGGCTACACCTTC,CASSQDVRGPLYGYTF
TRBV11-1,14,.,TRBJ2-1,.,TGTGCCAGCAGCTTAGGGACGCAGTACAATGAGCAGTTCTTC,CASSLGTQYNEQFF
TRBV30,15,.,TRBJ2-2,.,TGTGCCTGGAGTCTGGGGGACCGGGACACCGGGGAGCTGTTTTTT,CAWSLGDRDTGELFF
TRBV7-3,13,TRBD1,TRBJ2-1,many,TGTGCCAGCAGCCCAGGCGGGGGACAGGGGTGGTTCTTC,CASSPGGGQGWFF
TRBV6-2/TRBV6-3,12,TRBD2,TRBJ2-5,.,TGTGCCAGTGGGGAGGGCTTGGAGACCCAGTACTTC,CASGEGLETQYF
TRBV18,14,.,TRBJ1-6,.,TGTTCCAGCTCACCAAGCCGGGGAGGGTCACCCCTCCACTTT,CSSSPSRGGSPLHF
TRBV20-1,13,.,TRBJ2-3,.,TGCAGTGCTAAGGATCAGAGCACAGATACGCAGTATTTT,CSAKDQSTDTQYF
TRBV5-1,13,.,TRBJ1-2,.,TGCGCCAGCAGCTTACAGGGAGCACGGGCGGCCACCTTC,CASSLQGARAATF
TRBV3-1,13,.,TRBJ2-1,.,TGTGCCAGCATCCCGGGAGACAGCAATGAGCAGTTCTTC,CASIPGDSNEQFF
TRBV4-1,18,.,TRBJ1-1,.,TGCGCCAGCAGCCGATTATACTCAGCGGGGACCCCGAACACTGAAGCTTTCTTT,CASSRLYSAGTPNTEAFF
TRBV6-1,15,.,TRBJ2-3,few,TGTGCCAGCAGGGTCGGTGTGGGGAGCACAGATACGCAGTATTTT,CASRVGVGSTDTQYF
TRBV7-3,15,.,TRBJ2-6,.,TGTGCCAGCAGCTTAATGTCCCCTGGGGCCAACGTCCTGACTTTC,CASSLMSPGANVLTF
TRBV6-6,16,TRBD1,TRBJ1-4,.,TGTGCCAGCAGTTACTTCGAGACAGGGGGCGATGAAAAACTGTTTTTT,CASSYFETGGDEKLFF
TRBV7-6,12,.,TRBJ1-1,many,TGTGCCAGCAGCTCAGGAAGTACTGAAGCTTTCTTT,CASSSGSTEAFF
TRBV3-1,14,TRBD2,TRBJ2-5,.,TGTGCCAGCAGCCCTATAGCGGGAGGGGAGACCCAGTACTTC,CASSPIAGGETQYF
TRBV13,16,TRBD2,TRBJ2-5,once,TGTGCCAGCAGCTTAGTGAGAAGCGGGAGACGGGAGACCCAGTACTTC,CASSLVRSGRRETQYF
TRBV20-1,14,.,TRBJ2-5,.,TGCAGTGCTAGAGACGGAACATATGAAGAGACCCAGTACTTC,CSARDGTYEETQYF
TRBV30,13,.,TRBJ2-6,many,TGTGCCTGGGTAGTCTCTGGGGCCAACGTCCTGACTTTC,CAWVVSGANVLTF
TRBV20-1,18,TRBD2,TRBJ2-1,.,TGCAGTGCTAGAGATCAGGGACTAGCGGGAGGGCCCTACAATGAGCAGTTCTTC,CSARDQGLAGGPYNEQFF
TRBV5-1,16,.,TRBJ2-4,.,TGCGCCTCAGCGAGTGGTGGGGAGCTAGCCAAAAACATTCAGTACTTC,CASASGGELAKNIQYF
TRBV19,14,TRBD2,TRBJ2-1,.,TGTGCCAGTAGTATAGCCCAACTAGCGGGGGAGCAGTTCTTC,CASSIAQLAGEQFF
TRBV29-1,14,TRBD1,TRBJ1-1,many,TGCAGCGTTGTCGTACGGGGACAGGGAACTGAAGCTTTCTTT,CSVVVRGQGTEAFF
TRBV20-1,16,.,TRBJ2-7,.,TGCAGTGTCGTTCCGGAATCAGCACAGGGTATCCACGAGCAGTACTTC,CSVVPESAQGIHEQYF
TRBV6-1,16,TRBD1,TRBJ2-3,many,TGTGCCAGCAGTTCCCCCCGCGGACAGGGTAGCGATACGCAGTATTTT,CASSSPRGQGSDTQYF
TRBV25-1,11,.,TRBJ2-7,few,TGTGCCAGCAGGGGTTCCTACGAGCAGTACTTC,CASRGSYEQYF
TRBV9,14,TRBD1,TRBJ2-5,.,TGTGCCAGCATCGGGGGGACAGGGATCGAGACCCAGTACTTC,CASIGGTGIETQYF
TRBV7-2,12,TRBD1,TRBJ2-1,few,TGTGCCAGCAGCGGACAGGGATTTGAGCAGTTCTTC,CASSGQGFEQFF
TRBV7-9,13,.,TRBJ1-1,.,TGTGCCAGCAGCCCAGGGTCGAGCGGTGAAGCTTTCTTT,CASSPGSSGEAFF
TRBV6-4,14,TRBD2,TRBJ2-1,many,TGTGCCAGCAGCCGACTAGCGGAAAACAATGAGCAGTTCTTC,CASSRLAENNEQFF
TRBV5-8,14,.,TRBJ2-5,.,TGTGCCAGCAGCCGGGTCCTTGGGGGGGAGACCCAGTACTTC,CASSRVLGGETQYF
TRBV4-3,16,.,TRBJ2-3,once,TGCGCCAGCAGCCCGTACACGACCCAAAGGCTAGATACGCAGTATTTT,CASSPYTTQRLDTQYF
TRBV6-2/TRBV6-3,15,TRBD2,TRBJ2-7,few,TGTGCCAGCAGCCAAGTTGCGGGGGGGGCCTACGAGCAGTACTTC,CASSQVAGGAYEQYF
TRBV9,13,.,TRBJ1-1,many,TGTGCCAGCAGCTTGACAGTTAACACTGAAGCTTTCTTT,CASSLTVNTEAFF
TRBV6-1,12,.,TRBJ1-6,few,TGTGCCAGCGGTAGGGTCAATTCACCCCTCCACTTT,CASGRVNSPLHF
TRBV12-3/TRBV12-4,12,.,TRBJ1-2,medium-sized,TGTGCCAGCAGTTTGGACCTGCGTGGCTACACCTTC,CASSLDLRGYTF
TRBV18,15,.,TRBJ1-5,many,TGTGCCAGCTCACCAGGGAACCCCGGCAATCAGCCCCAGCATTTT,CASSPGNPGNQPQHF
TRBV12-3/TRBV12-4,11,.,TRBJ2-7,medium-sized,TGTGCCAGCAGTACCTCTACCGAGCAGTACTTC,CASSTSTEQYF
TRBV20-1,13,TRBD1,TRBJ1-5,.,TGCAGTGCTCCTCGGACAGGGGGGCAGCCCCAGCATTTT,CSAPRTGGQPQHF
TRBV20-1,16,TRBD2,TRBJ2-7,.,TGCAGTGCGACTGTCACTAGCGGGAGGTCGAGATACGAGCAGTACTTC,CSATVTSGRSRYEQYF
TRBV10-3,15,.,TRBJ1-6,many,TGTGCCATCAGTGAGCCGGACTCCTTGGGTTCACCCCTCCGCTTT,CAISEPDSLGSPLRF
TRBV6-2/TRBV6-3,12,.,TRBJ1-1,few,TGTGCCAGCAGGCCCGGAACCACTGAAGCTTTCTTT,CASRPGTTEAFF